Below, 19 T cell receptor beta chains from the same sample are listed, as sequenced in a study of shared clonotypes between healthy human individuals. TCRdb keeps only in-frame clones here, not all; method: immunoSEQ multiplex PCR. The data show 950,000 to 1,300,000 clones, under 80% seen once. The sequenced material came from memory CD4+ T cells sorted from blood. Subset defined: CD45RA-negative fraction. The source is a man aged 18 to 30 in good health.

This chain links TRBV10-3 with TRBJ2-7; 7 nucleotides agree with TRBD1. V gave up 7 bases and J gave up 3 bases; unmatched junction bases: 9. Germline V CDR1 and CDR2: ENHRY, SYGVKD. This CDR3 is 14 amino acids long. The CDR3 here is CAITTDRVGYEQYF. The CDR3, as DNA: TGTGCCATCACCACCGACAGGGTAGGCTACGAGCAGTACTTC.

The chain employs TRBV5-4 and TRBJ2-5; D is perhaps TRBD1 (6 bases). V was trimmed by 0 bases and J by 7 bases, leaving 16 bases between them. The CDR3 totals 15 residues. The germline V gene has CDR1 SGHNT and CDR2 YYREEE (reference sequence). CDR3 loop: CASSLDSGTRGTQYF. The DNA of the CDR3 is TGTGCCAGCAGCTTGGATTCCGGGACAAGGGGGACCCAGTACTTC.

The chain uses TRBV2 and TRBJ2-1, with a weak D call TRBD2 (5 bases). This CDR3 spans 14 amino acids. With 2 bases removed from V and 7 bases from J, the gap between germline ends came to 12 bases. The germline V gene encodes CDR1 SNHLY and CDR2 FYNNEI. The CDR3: CASSEFTSLNEQFF. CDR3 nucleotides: TGTGCCAGCAGTGAATTTACTAGTTTGAATGAGCAGTTCTTC.

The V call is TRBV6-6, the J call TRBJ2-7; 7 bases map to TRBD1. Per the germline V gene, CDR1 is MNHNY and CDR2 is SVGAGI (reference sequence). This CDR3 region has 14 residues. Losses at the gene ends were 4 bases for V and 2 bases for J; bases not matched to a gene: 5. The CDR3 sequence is CASSLIQGTYEQYF. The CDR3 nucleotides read TGTGCCAGCAGTTTAATACAGGGGACCTACGAGCAGTACTTC.

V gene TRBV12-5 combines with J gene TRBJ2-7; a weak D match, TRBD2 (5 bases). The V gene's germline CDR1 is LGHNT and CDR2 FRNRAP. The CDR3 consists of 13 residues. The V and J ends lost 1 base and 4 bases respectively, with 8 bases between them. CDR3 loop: CASGLGTLYEQYF. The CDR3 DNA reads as TGTGCTAGTGGTTTGGGGACTTTGTACGAGCAGTACTTC.

CDR3 DNA: TGTGCCAGCAGTTCCCCGGGGGTTACCTACGAGCAGTACTTC. Translation gives CASSSPGVTYEQYF. This chain connects TRBV28 to TRBJ2-7; tentative D call: TRBD2 (6 bases). Germline loops: CDR1 MDHEN, CDR2 SYDVKM. The V and J ends lost 4 bases and 2 bases respectively, with 12 bases between them. The CDR3 length is 14 residues.

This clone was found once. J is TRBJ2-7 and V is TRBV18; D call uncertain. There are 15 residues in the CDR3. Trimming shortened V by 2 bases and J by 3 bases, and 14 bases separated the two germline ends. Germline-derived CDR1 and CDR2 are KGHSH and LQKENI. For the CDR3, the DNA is TGTGCCAGCTCACCAGCAGTTTTCGGTATCTACGAGCAGTACTTC. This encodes CASSPAVFGIYEQYF.

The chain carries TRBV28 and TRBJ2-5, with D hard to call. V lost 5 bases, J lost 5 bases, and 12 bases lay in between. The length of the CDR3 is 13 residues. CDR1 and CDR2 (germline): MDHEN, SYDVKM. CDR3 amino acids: CASSRPIVETQYF. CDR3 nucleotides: TGTGCCAGCAGTCGCCCTATAGTGGAGACCCAGTACTTC.

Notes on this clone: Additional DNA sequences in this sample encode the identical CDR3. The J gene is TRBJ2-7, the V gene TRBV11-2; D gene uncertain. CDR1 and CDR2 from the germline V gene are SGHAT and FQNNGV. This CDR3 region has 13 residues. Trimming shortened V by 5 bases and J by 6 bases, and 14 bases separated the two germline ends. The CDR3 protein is CASSTLATAEQYF. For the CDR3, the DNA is TGTGCCAGCAGCACCCTCGCCACAGCCGAGCAGTACTTC.

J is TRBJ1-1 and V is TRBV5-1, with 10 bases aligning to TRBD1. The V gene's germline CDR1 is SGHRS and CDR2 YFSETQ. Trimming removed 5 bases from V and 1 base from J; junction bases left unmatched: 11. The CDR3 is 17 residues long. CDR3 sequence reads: CASSSPGQGIPNTEAFF. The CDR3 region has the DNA TGCGCCAGCAGTAGTCCGGGACAGGGGATTCCGAACACTGAAGCTTTCTTT.

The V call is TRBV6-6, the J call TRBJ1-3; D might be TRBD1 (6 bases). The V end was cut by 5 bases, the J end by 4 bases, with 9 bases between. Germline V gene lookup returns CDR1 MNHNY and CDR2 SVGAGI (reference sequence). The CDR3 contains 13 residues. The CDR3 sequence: CASSTGSGNTIYF. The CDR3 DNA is TGTGCCAGCAGTACAGGGTCCGGAAACACCATATATTTT.

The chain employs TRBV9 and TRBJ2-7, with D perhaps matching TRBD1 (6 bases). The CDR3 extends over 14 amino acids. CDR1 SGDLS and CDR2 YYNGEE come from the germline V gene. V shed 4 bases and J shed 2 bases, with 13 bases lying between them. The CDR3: CASSSQGIAYEQYF. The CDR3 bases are TGTGCCAGCAGCTCTCAGGGGATCGCCTACGAGCAGTACTTC.

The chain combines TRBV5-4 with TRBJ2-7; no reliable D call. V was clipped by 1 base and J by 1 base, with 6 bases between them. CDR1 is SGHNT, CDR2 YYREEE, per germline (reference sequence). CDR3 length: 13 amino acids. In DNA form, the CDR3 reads TGTGCCAGCAGCTTGTACCCTTCCTACGAGCAGTACTTC. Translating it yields CASSLYPSYEQYF.

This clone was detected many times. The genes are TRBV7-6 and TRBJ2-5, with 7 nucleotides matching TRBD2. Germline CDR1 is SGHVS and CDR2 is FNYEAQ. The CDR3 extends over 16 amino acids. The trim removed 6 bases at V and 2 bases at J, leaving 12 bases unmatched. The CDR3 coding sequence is TGTGCCAGCAGTCCCCTTCCGGGAGGAGGACAAGAGACCCAGTACTTC. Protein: CASSPLPGGGQETQYF.

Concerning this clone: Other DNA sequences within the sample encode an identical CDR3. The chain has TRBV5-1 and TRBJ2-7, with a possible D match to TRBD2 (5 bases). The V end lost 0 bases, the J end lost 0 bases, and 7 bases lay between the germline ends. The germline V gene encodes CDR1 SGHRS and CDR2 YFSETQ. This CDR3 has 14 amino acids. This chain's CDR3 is CASSLGGDSYEQYF. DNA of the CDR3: TGCGCCAGCAGCTTGGGGGGAGACTCCTACGAGCAGTACTTC.

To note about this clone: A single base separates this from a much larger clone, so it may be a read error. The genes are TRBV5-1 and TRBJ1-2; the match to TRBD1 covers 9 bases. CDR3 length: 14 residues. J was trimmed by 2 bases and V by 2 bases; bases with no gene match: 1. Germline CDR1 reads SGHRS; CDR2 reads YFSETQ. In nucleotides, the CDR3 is TGCGCCAGCAGCTTCGGGACAGGGAACTATGGCTACACCTTC. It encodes CASSFGTGNYGYTF.

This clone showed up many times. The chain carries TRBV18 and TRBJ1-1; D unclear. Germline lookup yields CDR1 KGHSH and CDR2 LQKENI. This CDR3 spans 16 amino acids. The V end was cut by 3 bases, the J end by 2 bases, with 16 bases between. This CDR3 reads CASSPRSRDANTEAFF. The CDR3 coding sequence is TGTGCCAGCTCACCTAGGTCAAGGGATGCTAACACTGAAGCTTTCTTT.

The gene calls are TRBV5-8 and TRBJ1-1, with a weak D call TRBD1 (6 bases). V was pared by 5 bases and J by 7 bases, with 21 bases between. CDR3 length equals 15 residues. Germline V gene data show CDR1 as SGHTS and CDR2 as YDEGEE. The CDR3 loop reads CASSSYGGAVDEAFF. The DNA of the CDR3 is TGTGCCAGCAGTTCTTATGGGGGCGCGGTAGATGAAGCTTTCTTT.

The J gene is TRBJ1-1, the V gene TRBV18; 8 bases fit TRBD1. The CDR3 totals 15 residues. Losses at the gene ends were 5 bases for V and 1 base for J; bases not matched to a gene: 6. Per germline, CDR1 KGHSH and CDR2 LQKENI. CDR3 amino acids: CASSETGAENTEAFF. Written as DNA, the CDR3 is TGTGCCAGCTCAGAGACAGGGGCCGAGAACACTGAAGCTTTCTTT.